Listed below are T cell receptor beta chains from one sample, sequenced in a study of blood T cells in healthy people across ages. Via MiXCR, TCRdb re-called the 5' RACE reads, giving one row per CDR3 protein. This table has hundreds of thousands of distinct CDR3 sequences, nearly 60% appearing once. The sequenced sample consisted of blood. These receptors all stem from a man aged 30 to 39 in good health. Both conserved end residues are part of each CDR3. A D gene is named only where the DNA matches it firmly. Size values are once, few and many counts, or a class for expanded clones, and some rows have none.

d_gene | abundance | len | j_gene | v_gene | CDR3aa | CDR3nt
- | - | 13 | TRBJ2-1 | TRBV20-1 | CSARPEGGNEQFF | TGCAGTGCTAGACCCGAGGGGGGCAATGAGCAGTTCTTC
TRBD1 | few | 11 | TRBJ2-7 | TRBV20-1 | CSPQGAYEQYF | TGCAGTCCTCAGGGGGCCTACGAGCAGTACTTC
- | - | 17 | TRBJ1-1 | TRBV5-1 | CASTTGTGASGDTEAFF | TGCGCCAGCACCACCGGGACCGGCGCCTCCGGGGACACTGAAGCTTTCTTT
TRBD2 | - | 14 | TRBJ2-7 | TRBV5-8 | CASSFRLAAYEQYF | TGTGCCAGCAGCTTTCGACTAGCGGCTTACGAGCAGTACTTC
- | - | 15 | TRBJ1-6 | TRBV7-2 | CASSPWTDHNSPLHF | TGTGCCAGCAGCCCCTGGACAGACCATAATTCACCCCTCCACTTT
TRBD1 | - | 16 | TRBJ2-4 | TRBV7-9 | CASSHRQGLAKNIQYF | TGTGCCAGCAGCCATCGACAGGGATTAGCCAAAAACATTCAGTACTTC
- | - | 15 | TRBJ2-1 | TRBV19 | CASSIRDAAYNEQFF | TGTGCCAGTAGTATAAGGGACGCAGCCTACAATGAGCAGTTCTTC
TRBD2 | - | 17 | TRBJ2-4 | TRBV7-2 | CASGLGLAGGFQDIQYF | TGTGCCAGCGGCCTAGGACTAGCGGGAGGTTTTCAGGACATTCAGTACTTC
TRBD1 | - | 13 | TRBJ1-2 | TRBV5-1 | CASSGTGNYGYTF | TGCGCCAGCTCTGGGACAGGGAACTATGGCTACACCTTC
- | - | 16 | TRBJ2-1 | TRBV13 | CASSSLDSVTYNEQFF | TGTGCCAGCAGCTCCCTCGACAGCGTCACCTACAATGAGCAGTTCTTC
- | - | 14 | TRBJ2-7 | TRBV12-3/TRBV12-4 | CASSFRTQGAAQYF | TGTGCCAGCAGCTTCCGAACCCAGGGCGCGGCCCAGTACTTC
TRBD2 | few | 14 | TRBJ2-1 | TRBV20-1 | CSAPRTSGGNEQFF | TGCAGTGCTCCACGGACTAGCGGGGGGAATGAGCAGTTCTTC
TRBD1 | few | 14 | TRBJ1-6 | TRBV2 | CASSGTGDPSPLHF | TGTGCCAGCAGTGGGACAGGGGACCCTTCACCCCTCCACTTT
- | few | 13 | TRBJ2-7 | TRBV20-1 | CSAWEGVTYEQYF | TGCAGTGCCTGGGAAGGGGTAACCTACGAGCAGTACTTC
- | - | 13 | TRBJ2-7 | TRBV20-1 | CSASTDGDQGWYF | TGCAGTGCTAGTACCGACGGAGACCAGGGTTGGTACTTC
TRBD2 | many | 14 | TRBJ2-1 | TRBV25-1 | CASRGTSGRHEQFF | TGTGCCAGCAGGGGGACTAGCGGGAGGCATGAGCAGTTCTTC
- | few | 13 | TRBJ2-7 | TRBV29-1 | CSVPGNSSYEQYF | TGCAGCGTACCAGGGAACAGCTCCTACGAGCAGTACTTC
TRBD1 | - | 15 | TRBJ2-1 | TRBV29-1 | CSVEVGGTGGGEQFF | TGCAGCGTTGAAGTAGGCGGGACAGGGGGCGGTGAGCAGTTCTTC
- | - | 14 | TRBJ2-3 | TRBV7-2 | CASSLTPGGDTQYF | TGTGCCAGCAGCTTGACTCCTGGGGGGGATACGCAGTATTTT
TRBD1 | few | 14 | TRBJ2-7 | TRBV28 | CASRAMGQGNEQYF | TGTGCCAGCAGAGCCATGGGACAGGGTAACGAGCAGTACTTC
- | - | 12 | TRBJ1-4 | TRBV4-2 | CASSQDSGKLFF | TGTGCCAGCAGCCAAGATAGCGGCAAACTGTTTTTT
- | few | 16 | TRBJ1-2 | TRBV15 | CATSKRLSSDAYGYTF | TGTGCCACCAGCAAGCGCCTCAGTTCTGACGCCTATGGCTACACCTTC
- | few | 17 | TRBJ1-2 | TRBV4-2 | CASSQEPAGGANYGYTF | TGTGCCAGCAGCCAAGAGCCCGCAGGAGGGGCCAACTATGGCTACACCTTC
- | - | 15 | TRBJ2-2 | TRBV27 | CASSINAGGSGELFF | TGTGCCAGCAGTATCAACGCAGGGGGGTCCGGGGAGCTGTTTTTT
TRBD2 | once | 11 | TRBJ2-1 | TRBV29-1 | CSLAAYNEQFF | TGCAGCCTAGCGGCCTACAATGAGCAGTTCTTC
TRBD1 | - | 15 | TRBJ1-2 | TRBV20-1 | CSARAVQGAPYGYTF | TGCAGTGCTAGAGCTGTACAGGGGGCGCCCTATGGCTACACCTTC
- | - | 15 | TRBJ2-7 | TRBV7-9 | CASSHPPADLYEQYF | TGTGCCAGCAGCCATCCCCCTGCGGATTTATACGAGCAGTACTTC
- | many | 19 | TRBJ2-3 | TRBV27 | CASSLSMSATPAEGDTQYF | TGTGCCAGCAGTTTATCGATGTCCGCGACCCCCGCGGAGGGAGATACGCAGTATTTT
- | few | 15 | TRBJ1-5 | TRBV4-3 | CASSQDGRGGQPQHF | TGCGCCAGCAGCCAAGACGGCCGGGGCGGGCAGCCCCAGCATTTT
- | few | 13 | TRBJ2-1 | TRBV20-1 | CSARGLSDNEQFF | TGCAGTGCTAGGGGGTTATCGGACAATGAGCAGTTCTTC
- | - | 13 | TRBJ1-1 | TRBV25-1 | CASSESGKPGAFF | TGTGCCAGCAGTGAATCCGGTAAGCCGGGAGCTTTCTTT
- | few | 15 | TRBJ2-3 | TRBV4-3 | CASSLDRLSTDTQYF | TGCGCCAGCAGCCTCGACAGGCTTAGCACAGATACGCAGTATTTT
- | few | 18 | TRBJ2-7 | TRBV7-2 | CASSSQVRSHERSYEQYF | TGTGCCAGCAGCTCCCAAGTACGTTCGCACGAGCGGAGCTACGAGCAGTACTTC
- | - | 16 | TRBJ2-5 | TRBV5-8 | CASSLGQGWVQETQYF | TGTGCCAGCAGCCTGGGCCAGGGATGGGTACAAGAGACCCAGTACTTC
- | - | 14 | TRBJ2-7 | TRBV4-2 | CASSQGTEGYEQYF | TGTGCCAGCAGCCAAGGGACGGAGGGGTACGAGCAGTACTTC
- | - | 14 | TRBJ2-4 | TRBV25-1 | CASSEWSGSDILYF | TGTGCCAGCAGTGAATGGAGCGGGTCTGACATTCTGTACTTC
- | - | 15 | TRBJ2-7 | TRBV6-2/TRBV6-3 | CASWFAQGASYEQYF | TGTGCCAGCTGGTTTGCGCAGGGAGCGTCCTACGAGCAGTACTTC
- | - | 14 | TRBJ2-1 | TRBV5-5 | CASSSPRENNEQFF | TGTGCCAGCAGCTCCCCTCGCGAGAACAATGAGCAGTTCTTC
- | few | 14 | TRBJ2-1 | TRBV29-1 | CSARDMAAYNEQFF | TGCAGCGCCCGGGACATGGCGGCCTACAATGAGCAGTTCTTC
- | many | 14 | TRBJ2-3 | TRBV7-3 | CASSFTGSTDTQYF | TGCGCCAGCAGCTTTACGGGAAGCACAGATACGCAGTATTTT
- | - | 13 | TRBJ1-2 | TRBV20-1 | CSAKKTGRYGYTF | TGCAGTGCAAAAAAGACAGGACGCTATGGCTACACCTTC
- | - | 15 | TRBJ2-5 | TRBV11-2 | CASSWTGTAGETQYF | TGTGCCAGCAGCTGGACCGGGACCGCAGGGGAGACCCAGTACTTC
- | - | 13 | TRBJ2-5 | TRBV7-2 | CASSITFQETQYF | TGTGCCAGCAGCATCACTTTCCAAGAGACCCAGTACTTC
- | - | 15 | TRBJ2-5 | TRBV3-1 | CASSQARTAAETQYF | TGTGCCAGCAGCCAGGCTAGGACGGCCGCCGAGACCCAGTACTTC
- | few | 15 | TRBJ2-3 | TRBV20-1 | CSARGDFLYTDTQYF | TGCAGTGCTAGAGGAGACTTCCTTTACACAGATACGCAGTATTTT
- | - | 12 | TRBJ1-6 | TRBV12-3/TRBV12-4 | CASSGQLSPLHF | TGTGCCAGCTCTGGACAGTTGTCACCCCTCCACTTT
- | few | 15 | TRBJ2-1 | TRBV20-1 | CSAGDWGALNNEQFF | TGCAGTGCGGGGGATTGGGGGGCCCTTAACAATGAGCAGTTCTTC
- | - | 13 | TRBJ1-5 | TRBV29-1 | CSVANGDNQPQHF | TGCAGCGTTGCGAACGGGGACAATCAGCCCCAGCATTTT
TRBD2 | - | 13 | TRBJ2-1 | TRBV7-9 | CASSKTSSNEQFF | TGTGCCAGCAGTAAGACTAGCTCAAATGAGCAGTTCTTC
- | few | 12 | TRBJ2-5 | TRBV6-2/TRBV6-3 | CASRGVLETQYF | TGTGCCAGCAGAGGGGTACTAGAGACCCAGTACTTC
TRBD1 | - | 12 | TRBJ2-3 | TRBV20-1 | CSRQGAEDTQDF | TGCAGTAGACAGGGGGCAGAGGATACGCAGGATTTT
TRBD2 | few | 14 | TRBJ2-1 | TRBV5-1 | CASTSGGPYNEQFF | TGCGCCAGCACCAGCGGGGGACCATACAATGAGCAGTTCTTC
TRBD1 | few | 14 | TRBJ2-1 | TRBV12-3/TRBV12-4 | CASSPRDSSDEQFF | TGTGCCAGCAGCCCCAGGGACAGCTCCGATGAGCAGTTCTTC
- | few | 13 | TRBJ1-1 | TRBV2 | CASSEWGNTEAFF | TGTGCCAGCAGTGAGTGGGGGAACACTGAAGCTTTCTTT
- | few | 12 | TRBJ2-7 | TRBV20-1 | CSAHERSYEQYF | TGCAGTGCCCATGAGAGGTCCTACGAGCAGTACTTC
- | few | 13 | TRBJ2-1 | TRBV29-1 | CSGHIQGGSEQFF | TGCAGCGGACACATACAGGGAGGGAGCGAGCAGTTCTTC
- | - | 13 | TRBJ2-5 | TRBV29-1 | CSVVGGIRETQYF | TGCAGCGTTGTCGGGGGAATCAGGGAGACCCAGTACTTC
- | once | 16 | TRBJ2-3 | TRBV20-1 | CSAYFWDAHGEDTQYF | TGCAGTGCTTACTTCTGGGACGCCCATGGCGAAGATACGCAGTATTTT
- | - | 13 | TRBJ2-7 | TRBV10-3 | CTSYRDNSYEQYF | TGTACCTCCTACCGGGACAACTCCTACGAGCAGTACTTC
TRBD2 | - | 15 | TRBJ2-5 | TRBV10-3 | CAIGGAGSIQETQYF | TGCGCCATCGGGGGAGCGGGATCCATCCAAGAGACCCAGTACTTC